Following are 27 T cell receptor beta chains from one sample sequenced in a study of OX40 agonist ivuxolimab in advanced cancers. The method was immunoSEQ multiplex PCR; TCRdb's version includes in-frame clones alone and lacks a portion of them. The sample yields 26,000 or so clones, over 70% seen once. The source material was CD4+ or CD8+ T cells sorted from blood, sampled in a trial of the OX40 agonist ivuxolimab. All receptors come from an adult with an advanced solid tumor such as melanoma, head and neck, liver or kidney cancer.

The gene calls are TRBV6-5 and TRBJ1-2; D might be TRBD1 (6 bases). The CDR3 consists of 14 residues. Germline-derived CDR1 and CDR2 are MNHEY and SVGAGI. V was trimmed by 5 bases and J by 7 bases, leaving 17 bases between them. CDR3 sequence: CASSPTGRIRGYTF. The CDR3 region has the DNA TGTGCCAGCAGTCCGACAGGAAGGATTCGTGGCTACACCTTC.

The chain combines TRBV10-1 with TRBJ2-1, with no clear D. Trimming took 8 bases from V and 9 from J, leaving 23 bases between them. CDR3 length equals 15 residues. In germline, CDR1 is WNHNN, CDR2 SYGVQD (reference sequence). The CDR3 loop is CASVVPWGRRAEQFF. The CDR3 DNA reads as TGCGCCAGCGTGGTCCCTTGGGGTCGAAGGGCTGAGCAGTTCTTC.

The chain is built from TRBV11-2 and TRBJ2-7, with 7 bases aligning to TRBD1. The CDR3 is 14 amino acids. Germline V gene lookup returns CDR1 SGHAT and CDR2 FQNNGV. V lost 5 bases and J lost 5; bases outside the gene matches: 9. The CDR3 here is CASSRDRARDEQYF. CDR3 DNA: TGTGCCAGCAGCCGTGACAGGGCTAGGGACGAGCAGTACTTC.

The rearrangement uses TRBV5-8 and TRBJ1-2; TRBD1 agrees at 8 bases. Germline-derived CDR1 and CDR2 are SGHTS and YDEGEE. The V and J ends lost 4 bases and 3 bases, in that order; junction bases with no gene match: 5. This CDR3 is 14 amino acids long. This chain's CDR3 is CASSVAGGDYGYTF. In DNA, the CDR3 is TGTGCCAGCAGCGTAGCAGGGGGCGACTATGGCTACACCTTC.

The CDR3 loop is CASSEANLGNQPQHF. The DNA of the CDR3 is TGTGCCAGCAGTGAAGCGAATTTGGGCAATCAGCCCCAGCATTTT. The J gene is TRBJ1-5, the V gene TRBV6-1; D ambiguous. Looked up from germline, CDR1 is MNHNS and CDR2 is SASEGT. The CDR3 is 15 amino acids. Between the trimmed V and J ends, which lost 0 bases and 2 bases, there was a span of 8 bases.

This chain uses TRBV6-5 with TRBJ1-3, with no clear D. The germline V gene has CDR1 MNHEY and CDR2 SVGAGI. The V end was cut by 6 bases, the J end by 0 bases, with 9 bases between. The CDR3 is 14 residues long. The CDR3 spells CASRTPRSGNTIYF. CDR3 DNA sequence: TGTGCCAGCAGAACTCCCCGCTCTGGAAACACCATATATTTT.

The CDR3 DNA is TGTGCCAGCAGCACAACACAGGGGATAGGTGGCTACACCTTC. This encodes CASSTTQGIGGYTF. This rearrangement joins TRBV9 to TRBJ1-2, with 7 nucleotides matching TRBD1. V trimming: 4 bases; J trimming: 7 bases; junction bases outside the gene matches: 10. Germline loops: CDR1 SGDLS, CDR2 YYNGEE. This CDR3 has 14 amino acids.

The J gene is TRBJ1-4, the V gene TRBV7-6; 8 bases map to TRBD1. Germline values: CDR1 SGHVS, CDR2 FNYEAQ. The V gene end was trimmed by 4 bases and the J gene end by 8 bases; junction bases not matched to a gene: 9. CDR3 length equals 15 residues. CDR3 coding DNA: TGTGCCAGCAGCTATATTCAGGGGGCGCAGGAAAAACTGTTTTTT. Translation gives CASSYIQGAQEKLFF. The entire variable domain, with the rest obtained from reference TRBV7-6 and TRBJ1-4, is as follows: GAGVSQSPRYKVTKRGQDVALRCDPISGHVSLYWYRQALGQGPEFLTYFNYEAQQDKSGLPNDRFSAERPEGSISTLTIQRTEQRDSAMYRCASSYIQGAQEKLFFGSGTQLSVL.

J is TRBJ1-2 and V is TRBV4-1; possible D gene TRBD1, 6 bases. The CDR3 contains 18 residues. Deletions cut 0 bases from V and 7 bases from J, with 24 bases between. From germline, CDR1 is MGHRA and CDR2 YSYEKL. CDR3 amino acids: CASSQDPGLFTQGSGYTF. The CDR3 DNA reads TGCGCCAGCAGCCAAGATCCGGGTTTGTTCACCCAGGGGAGTGGCTACACCTTC.

The V call is TRBV7-3, the J call TRBJ2-5; no definite D call. V was trimmed by 1 base and J by 0 bases, leaving 6 bases between them. Germline V CDR1 and CDR2: SGHTA, FQGTGA. This CDR3 has 14 amino acids. The CDR3 DNA is TGTGCCAGCAGCTTAAACGGCGACCAAGAGACCCAGTACTTC. Translated: CASSLNGDQETQYF.

This chain uses TRBV4-1 with TRBJ2-7, with a tentative D call TRBD1 (5 bases). The germline V and J ends were trimmed by 1 base and 6 bases, with 19 bases remaining between them. Per the germline V gene, CDR1 is MGHRA and CDR2 is YSYEKL. The CDR3 has 16 residues. The CDR3 loop reads CASSQGWGRVSSEQYF. The CDR3 DNA sequence: TGCGCCAGCAGCCAAGGGTGGGGCAGGGTCAGCTCCGAGCAGTACTTC.

The J gene is TRBJ2-2, the V gene TRBV7-3, with 7 nucleotides matching TRBD1. The ends lost 4 bases at V and 7 bases at J; junction bases unmatched: 6. This CDR3 is built from 14 residues. In germline, CDR1 is SGHTA, CDR2 FQGTGA. CDR3 amino acids: CASSSGTAGGELFF. Here the CDR3 DNA reads TGTGCCAGCAGCTCCGGGACAGCCGGCGGGGAGCTGTTTTTT.

This rearrangement joins TRBV30 to TRBJ2-7; D may match TRBD1 or TRBD2 (5 bases each). Germline V gives CDR1 GTSNPN, CDR2 SVGIG (reference sequence). The CDR3 has 12 residues. Trimming removed 5 bases at V and 3 bases at J, with 11 bases between. DNA of the CDR3: TGTGCCTGGGGAGTTGGGGGCTACGAGCAGTACTTC. This translates into CAWGVGGYEQYF.

This clone was seen just once. The rearrangement joins TRBV2 to TRBJ2-3; 12 nucleotides match TRBD2. The CDR3 totals 14 residues. V lost 11 bases, J lost 1 base, and 4 bases stayed unmatched. Looked up from germline, CDR1 is SNHLY and CDR2 is FYNNEI. CDR3 nucleotides: TGTGCCGACACTAGCGGGGGGCGCACAGATACGCAGTATTTT. This translates into CADTSGGRTDTQYF.

This sequence joins TRBV10-3 and TRBJ2-1, with TRBD2 matching over 8 bases. This CDR3 is built from 13 residues. V shed 10 bases and J 7 bases; nucleotides not matched to a gene: 9. Germline CDR1 and CDR2: ENHRY and SYGVKD. The CDR3 DNA follows: TGTGCCACGTCACCGGGACTAGTTAATGAGCAGTTCTTC. It translates to CATSPGLVNEQFF.

This sequence joins TRBV5-6 and TRBJ1-5; 7 bases map to TRBD1. This CDR3 is 16 amino acids long. Germline CDR1 reads SGHDT; CDR2 reads YYEEEE. The junction had 17 bases not matched to a gene; V was cut back by 6 bases and J by 8 bases. In nucleotides, the CDR3 is TGTGCCAGCACCGCCGACGGGGGGACAGTCAAAAAGCCCCAGCATTTT. Protein: CASTADGGTVKKPQHF.

This clone occurred a few times. This sequence joins TRBV7-6 and TRBJ2-1; D is undetermined. The CDR3 length is 15 residues. Germline loops: CDR1 SGHVS, CDR2 FNYEAQ. V shed 5 bases and J shed 0 bases, with 11 bases lying between them. CDR3 nucleotide sequence: TGTGCCAGCAGCCCCGCAAGGCGCTCCTACAATGAGCAGTTCTTC. Protein product: CASSPARRSYNEQFF.

The chain employs TRBV5-4 and TRBJ2-1; either TRBD1 or TRBD2 may fit D (6 bases each). The germline CDR1 and CDR2 sequences are SGHNT and YYREEE (reference sequence). Between the trimmed V and J ends, which lost 6 bases and 0 bases, there was a span of 16 bases. This CDR3 contains 16 residues. The CDR3, as DNA: TGTGCCAGCAAGAATATGGGGGGCCCCTCCTACAATGAGCAGTTCTTC. Protein product: CASKNMGGPSYNEQFF.

The V gene is TRBV19, the J gene TRBJ2-7; 7 nucleotides match TRBD2. CDR3 length: 11 residues. The germline V gene has CDR1 LNHDA and CDR2 SQIVND (reference sequence). The V segment lost 10 bases and the J segment 6 bases; nucleotides outside the gene matches: 6. CDR3 region: CATRGESEQYF. The CDR3 bases are TGTGCCACCCGGGGGGAAAGCGAGCAGTACTTC.

This chain's CDR3 is CASSFATSGTGLYEQYF. The CDR3 DNA sequence: TGTGCCAGCAGCTTTGCCACTAGCGGGACGGGACTATACGAGCAGTACTTC. The chain couples TRBV7-2 to TRBJ2-7; 10 nucleotides align to TRBD2. Per the germline V gene, CDR1 is SGHTA and CDR2 is FQGNSA. V lost 3 bases and J lost 4; bases outside the gene matches: 12. This CDR3 region has 17 residues.

This clone has a single count. The chain recombines TRBV19 with TRBJ2-7; 9 nucleotides align to TRBD1. The J segment lost 6 bases and the V segment lost 4 bases, leaving 7 bases of the junction unmatched. Germline V gene data show CDR1 as LNHDA and CDR2 as SQIVND (reference sequence). The CDR3 is 14 amino acids. As DNA, the CDR3 is TGTGCCAGTAGTACCGGGACAGGGACTCGCGAGCAGTACTTC. Translation: CASSTGTGTREQYF.

This chain connects TRBV5-4 to TRBJ2-3; D not certain. Germline assignment: CDR1 SGHNT and CDR2 YYREEE (reference sequence). Trimming stripped 0 bases from V and 1 base from J, with 6 bases between. This CDR3 spans 14 amino acids. The DNA of the CDR3 is TGTGCCAGCAGCTTGGGGATGCGCACAGATACGCAGTATTTT. This gives the protein CASSLGMRTDTQYF.

This chain links TRBV27 with TRBJ1-3; no definite D call. Germline-derived CDR1 and CDR2 are MNHEY and SMNVEV (reference sequence). CDR3 length equals 15 residues. V was cut by 8 bases and J by 0 bases, with 14 bases left in between. The CDR3 region has the DNA TGTGCCAGCCGTCTCCGGCCAGACTCTGGAAACACCATATATTTT. Its translation is CASRLRPDSGNTIYF.

The V call is TRBV30, the J call TRBJ2-3; D possibly corresponds to TRBD2 (6 bases). The germline CDR1 and CDR2 sequences are GTSNPN and SVGIG (reference sequence). The CDR3 sequence is 17 residues long. V lost 3 bases and J lost 2, with 21 bases in between. CDR3 sequence reads: CAWRGGSVAVYTDTQYF. The CDR3 nucleotides read TGTGCCTGGAGGGGCGGATCGGTAGCGGTGTACACAGATACGCAGTATTTT.

The chain is built from TRBV7-3 and TRBJ2-1, with 7 bases matching TRBD1. There are 14 residues in the CDR3. V was pared by 5 bases and J by 0 bases, with 1 base of the junction left unmatched. Germline assignment: CDR1 SGHTA and CDR2 FQGTGA. CDR3: CASSRTGSYNEQFF. The CDR3 DNA sequence: TGTGCCAGCAGCAGGACAGGCTCCTACAATGAGCAGTTCTTC.

This clone was counted a few times. The rearrangement uses TRBV7-3 and TRBJ2-3, with 10 bases aligning to TRBD2. Germline assignment: CDR1 SGHTA and CDR2 FQGTGA. The length of the CDR3 is 13 residues. V was clipped by 8 bases and J by 6 bases; unmatched bases: 5. CDR3 region: CASRLAGGDTQYF. For the CDR3, the DNA is TGTGCCAGCCGACTAGCGGGTGGGGATACGCAGTATTTT.

The chain links TRBV11-2 to TRBJ2-7; D uncertain. This CDR3 contains 13 residues. Trimming cost V 1 base and J 6 bases, with 10 bases left between them. Per germline, CDR1 SGHAT and CDR2 FQNNGV. The CDR3 protein is CASSLGPSLEQYF. The CDR3 DNA follows: TGTGCCAGCAGCTTAGGGCCCTCTCTCGAGCAGTACTTC.